Each of the 28 T cell receptor beta chains below was sequenced from the same sample in a study of cytomegalovirus exposure and HLA in healthy donors (dated by TCRdb to about 2017). Libraries were prepared through the immunoSEQ multiplex PCR assay. A mixture of 60 forward primers for TCR Vbeta segments and 13 reverse primers for TCR Jbeta segments was used in the multiplex PCR. TCRdb took this table from immuneACCESS and kept in-frame rearrangements with V and J called. Such tables lack part of the clones; where checked against another copy, unresolved V genes explain under half of the gap, and the rest is unexplained. The sample contains some 150,000 clones, approximately 80% of them found a single time. In total, the top ten clones hold about 2.2% of the sample. Sequenced input: PBMCs. All receptors derive from a man aged 45-65 years in good health and CMV-seronegative.

V gene TRBV2 combines with J gene TRBJ1-3, with 9 bases identical to TRBD1. The ends lost 8 bases at V and 3 bases at J; junction bases unmatched: 8. This CDR3 region has 15 residues. Germline lookup yields CDR1 SNHLY and CDR2 FYNNEI. CDR3 sequence: CASGWTGVIGNTIYF. The CDR3 nucleotides are TGTGCCAGCGGATGGACAGGGGTTATTGGAAACACCATATATTTT. The full variable domain, in which reference TRBV2 and TRBJ1-3 provide the parts outside the CDR3, is EPEVTQTPSHQVTQMGQEVILRCVPISNHLYFYWYRQILGQKVEFLVSFYNNEISEKSEIFDDQFSVERPDGSNFTLKIRSTKLEDSAMYFCASGWTGVIGNTIYFGEGSWLTVV.

J is TRBJ2-1 and V is TRBV5-1; the match to TRBD1 covers 8 bases. This CDR3 is 16 amino acids long. After removal of 0 bases from V and 9 bases from J, the junction contained 11 bases not matched to a gene. Germline CDR1 and CDR2: SGHRS and YFSETQ. CDR3 in DNA: TGCGCCAGCAGCTTGGGTAGCCAGGGGGCAGGTAGTGAGCAGTTCTTC. It specifies CASSLGSQGAGSEQFF.

The chain carries TRBV7-9 and TRBJ2-2; D might be TRBD1 (5 bases). This CDR3 spans 14 amino acids. Germline CDR1 reads SEHNR; CDR2 reads FQNEAQ (reference sequence). V was pared by 3 bases and J by 4 bases, with 9 bases between. This CDR3 reads CASSLGQGTGELFF. In DNA form, the CDR3 reads TGTGCCAGCAGCTTGGGGCAGGGCACCGGGGAGCTGTTTTTT.

About this clone itself: One junction end disagrees with the germline gene, perhaps due to a read error. The genes are TRBV28 and TRBJ1-2; D remains unclear. The V gene's germline CDR1 is MDHEN and CDR2 SYDVKM. The CDR3 runs 14 residues. CDR3 loop: CASSLGSPNYGYTF. CDR3 nucleotides: TGTGCCAGTAGTTTGGGTAGCCCTAACTATGGCTACACCTTC.

This clone is a singleton in its sample. The V gene is TRBV6-6, the J gene TRBJ2-7; 8 positions agree with TRBD1. Per germline, CDR1 MNHNY and CDR2 SVGAGI (reference sequence). Losses at the gene ends were 3 bases for V and 5 bases for J; bases not matched to a gene: 6. The CDR3 has 14 amino acids. CDR3 protein: CASSYRTGIDEQYF. The CDR3 coding sequence is TGTGCCAGCAGTTATCGGACAGGGATTGACGAGCAGTACTTC.

The chain employs TRBV19 and TRBJ2-1; D is perhaps TRBD2 (6 bases). V was clipped by 7 bases and J by 7 bases, with 14 bases between them. The CDR3 contains 13 residues. Germline lookup yields CDR1 LNHDA and CDR2 SQIVND (reference sequence). The CDR3 spells CASIGDGRNEQFF. The CDR3 coding sequence is TGTGCCAGTATCGGGGACGGGAGAAATGAGCAGTTCTTC.

The genes are TRBV6-1 and TRBJ2-5, with D possibly matching TRBD2 (6 bases). Per the germline V gene, CDR1 is MNHNS and CDR2 is SASEGT. The CDR3 runs 14 residues. The ends were cut back, 2 bases at V and 5 bases at J, with 12 bases in the middle. The CDR3 region has the DNA TGTGCCAGCAGTGAATCGGGGGTCGGGGAGACCCAGTACTTC. Protein sequence: CASSESGVGETQYF.

The V gene is TRBV25-1, the J gene TRBJ1-1; 9 nucleotides match TRBD1. CDR3 length: 13 amino acids. The germline gives CDR1 MGHDK, CDR2 SYGVNS. The J segment lost 5 bases and the V segment lost 7 bases, leaving 5 bases of the junction unmatched. CDR3 DNA sequence: TGTGCCAGCAAACAGGGGGCTAATACTGAAGCTTTCTTT. This gives the protein CASKQGANTEAFF.

In DNA, the CDR3 is TGTGCCAGCAGGGATACAGGTTCCAAAAACATTCAGTACTTC. The encoded protein is CASRDTGSKNIQYF. The rearrangement joins TRBV28 to TRBJ2-4; possibly TRBD1 for D (5 bases). The germline V gene encodes CDR1 MDHEN and CDR2 SYDVKM. V was cut by 6 bases and J by 2 bases, with 11 bases left in between. This CDR3 contains 14 residues.

The chain joins TRBV9 to TRBJ2-2; 11 bases are a match to TRBD2. Per germline, CDR1 SGDLS and CDR2 YYNGEE. The CDR3 extends over 15 amino acids. The ends lost 0 bases at V and 7 bases at J; junction bases unmatched: 2. The DNA for the CDR3 is TGTGCCAGCAGCGTAGAGGGACTAGCGGTCGGGGAGCTGTTTTTT. The encoded protein is CASSVEGLAVGELFF.

The genes are TRBV2 and TRBJ1-3; 8 bases agree with TRBD1. The germline gives CDR1 SNHLY, CDR2 FYNNEI. The CDR3 totals 13 residues. V lost 9 bases, J lost 7 bases, and 8 bases stayed unmatched. The CDR3 sequence: CASRTGLENTIYF. The CDR3 DNA reads as TGTGCCAGTCGGACAGGGTTAGAGAACACCATATATTTT.

This clone was picked up one time. The V gene is TRBV11-3, the J gene TRBJ2-1, with 16 bases identical to TRBD2. The CDR3 is 16 residues long. Looked up from germline, CDR1 is SGHNT and CDR2 is YENEEA. V lost 4 bases and J lost 7; bases outside the gene matches: 4. The CDR3 here is CASSSGLAGGQNEQFF. In nucleotides, the CDR3 is TGTGCCAGCAGCTCGGGACTAGCGGGGGGGCAGAATGAGCAGTTCTTC.

This clone was recorded a few times. The gene calls are TRBV5-6 and TRBJ1-6; D remains ambiguous. CDR3 size: 16 residues. Germline V CDR1 and CDR2: SGHDT, YYEEEE. The V gene lost 3 bases and the J gene lost 3 bases, with 13 bases spanning the gap. CDR3 nucleotide sequence: TGTGCCAGCAGCTGGACGGACGGACTCTATAATTCACCCCTCCACTTT. This gives the protein CASSWTDGLYNSPLHF.

This clone was counted once. The chain joins TRBV28 to TRBJ2-1; 10 bases map to TRBD2. Germline CDR1 reads MDHEN; CDR2 reads SYDVKM. The CDR3 extends over 14 amino acids. V lost 6 bases and J lost 8; bases outside the gene matches: 7. The CDR3 sequence is CASRERGGFYEQFF. The CDR3 nucleotides are TGTGCCAGCAGGGAGCGGGGGGGCTTCTATGAGCAGTTCTTC.

In this sample, this clone turned up once. The CDR3 reads CASSAGTNEKLFF. CDR3 nucleotide sequence: TGTGCCAGCAGTGCCGGGACTAATGAAAAACTGTTTTTT. This chain links TRBV6-1 with TRBJ1-4, with D unclear. V shed 4 bases and J shed 2 bases, with 5 bases lying between them. CDR1 MNHNS and CDR2 SASEGT come from the germline V gene. The CDR3 length is 13 residues.

This clone was observed a single time. The chain has TRBV4-1 and TRBJ2-7; 8 nucleotides agree with TRBD2. Germline-derived CDR1 and CDR2 are MGHRA and YSYEKL. This CDR3 is 18 amino acids long. The trim removed 4 bases at V and 2 bases at J, leaving 16 bases unmatched. CDR3: CASSPERSGSPRPYEQYF. The CDR3 DNA sequence: TGCGCCAGCAGCCCCGAAAGAAGCGGGAGCCCGAGACCCTACGAGCAGTACTTC.

The chain has TRBV4-1 and TRBJ2-5, with 7 bases matching TRBD2. The trim removed 1 base at V and 11 bases at J, leaving 16 bases unmatched. Germline V gene data show CDR1 as MGHRA and CDR2 as YSYEKL. The CDR3 loop spans 16 amino acids. The CDR3 DNA follows: TGCGCCAGCAGCCAAGTACAAGCGGGACTGGCGGAGGAGCAGTACTTC. Its translation is CASSQVQAGLAEEQYF.

The chain employs TRBV7-9 and TRBJ2-7; 7 bases align to TRBD2. The germline V gene has CDR1 SEHNR and CDR2 FQNEAQ (reference sequence). J gave up 0 bases and V 5 bases, and 4 bases lay outside the gene matches. The CDR3 sequence is 14 residues long. CDR3 DNA sequence: TGTGCCAGCAGCCGGGGGGTCAGCTCCTACGAGCAGTACTTC. This translates into CASSRGVSSYEQYF.

The chain combines TRBV28 with TRBJ1-5, with a tentative D call TRBD1 (6 bases). V lost 3 bases and J 6 bases, leaving 15 bases between the germline ends. The CDR3 covers 15 residues. Germline CDR1 and CDR2: MDHEN and SYDVKM. CDR3 loop: CASSFLRGGRQPQHF. The DNA for the CDR3 is TGTGCCAGCAGTTTCCTGAGGGGGGGTCGTCAGCCCCAGCATTTT.

This chain connects TRBV6-6 to TRBJ1-1; 10 bases agree with TRBD1. The length of the CDR3 is 16 residues. The ends lost 2 bases at V and 7 bases at J; junction bases unmatched: 10. Germline assignment: CDR1 MNHNY and CDR2 SVGAGI (reference sequence). The CDR3 reads CASSYAAGTGDDEAFF. CDR3 bases: TGTGCCAGCAGTTACGCGGCCGGGACAGGGGACGATGAAGCTTTCTTT.

The chain employs TRBV7-8 and TRBJ1-4, with D perhaps TRBD1 (5 bases). Germline V gene lookup returns CDR1 SGHVS and CDR2 FQNEAQ. This CDR3 is built from 16 residues. V gave up 0 bases and J gave up 8 bases, with 16 bases separating them. This CDR3 reads CASSLAPGGVGEKLFF. In DNA form, the CDR3 reads TGTGCCAGCAGCTTAGCGCCCGGGGGGGTGGGGGAAAAACTGTTTTTT.

In this sample, this clone turned up once. The chain joins TRBV5-6 to TRBJ2-7; tentative D call: TRBD1 (6 bases). CDR1 is SGHDT and CDR2 is YYEEEE in the germline V gene. Deletions cut 4 bases from V and 1 base from J, with 15 bases between. This CDR3 is built from 15 residues. In DNA, the CDR3 is TGTGCCAGCAGCCTCAGGGGCCGTTTGTCCTACGAGCAGTACTTC. Amino acids: CASSLRGRLSYEQYF.

The chain has TRBV19 and TRBJ1-1; tentative D call: TRBD1 (6 bases). From germline, CDR1 is LNHDA and CDR2 SQIVND (reference sequence). This CDR3 contains 14 residues. Trimming cost V 6 bases and J 0 bases, with 11 bases left between them. CDR3 in DNA: TGTGCCAGTAGCGGACAGTTACTGAACACTGAAGCTTTCTTT. Residues: CASSGQLLNTEAFF. Using reference TRBV19 and TRBJ1-1 for the parts outside the CDR3, the full variable domain is DGGITQSPKYLFRKEGQNVTLSCEQNLNHDAMYWYRQDPGQGLRLIYYSQIVNDFQKGDIAEGYSVSREKKESFPLTVTSAQKNPTAFYLCASSGQLLNTEAFFGQGTRLTVV.

J is TRBJ2-6 and V is TRBV5-1, with D unresolved. V shed 0 bases and J shed 0 bases, with 10 bases lying between them. In germline, CDR1 is SGHRS, CDR2 YFSETQ. This CDR3 has 17 amino acids. The CDR3 coding sequence is TGCGCCAGCAGCTTGGGGCAGTCTTACTCTGGGGCCAACGTCCTGACTTTC. Amino acids: CASSLGQSYSGANVLTF.

V and J are TRBV7-9 and TRBJ2-7; 8 bases match TRBD1. After removal of 4 bases from V and 4 bases from J, the junction contained 9 bases not matched to a gene. Germline V CDR1 and CDR2: SEHNR, FQNEAQ (reference sequence). The CDR3 runs to 15 residues. The CDR3 nucleotides read TGTGCCAGCAGCTGGTCGGGACAGGATTCGTACGAGCAGTACTTC. This encodes CASSWSGQDSYEQYF.

The chain carries TRBV6-1 and TRBJ2-3, with 13 positions matching TRBD2. The J segment lost 5 bases and the V segment lost 6 bases, leaving 11 bases of the junction unmatched. Germline CDR1 MNHNS, CDR2 SASEGT. The CDR3 length is 17 residues. CDR3 residues: CASSESAGTSGIDTQYF. CDR3 DNA sequence: TGTGCCAGCAGCGAATCCGCCGGGACTAGCGGGATAGATACGCAGTATTTT.

This chain links TRBV7-2 with TRBJ2-7; unclear D gene. Germline values: CDR1 SGHTA, CDR2 FQGNSA. The CDR3 extends over 16 amino acids. V was shortened by 2 bases and J by 0 bases, with 14 bases between the two germline ends. CDR3: CASSLTQLLSSYEQYF. The DNA for the CDR3 is TGTGCCAGCAGCTTAACCCAACTATTAAGCTCCTACGAGCAGTACTTC.

The gene calls are TRBV6-1 and TRBJ1-1; D is uncertain. In germline, CDR1 is MNHNS, CDR2 SASEGT. The CDR3 consists of 13 residues. Trimming pared 4 bases from V and 3 bases from J, leaving 9 bases between. The CDR3 DNA is TGTGCCAGCAGTGGCGGCCTCCACACTGAAGCTTTCTTT. It translates to CASSGGLHTEAFF.